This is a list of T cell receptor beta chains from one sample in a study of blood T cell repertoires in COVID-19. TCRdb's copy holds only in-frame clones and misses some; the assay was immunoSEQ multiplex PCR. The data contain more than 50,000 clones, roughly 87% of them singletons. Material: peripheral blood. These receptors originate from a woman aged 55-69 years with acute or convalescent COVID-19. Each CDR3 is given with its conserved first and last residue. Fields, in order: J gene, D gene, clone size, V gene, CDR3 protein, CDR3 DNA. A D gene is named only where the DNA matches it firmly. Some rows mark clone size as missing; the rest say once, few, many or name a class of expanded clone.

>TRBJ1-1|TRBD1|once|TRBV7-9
CASSPPGGNTEAFF
TGTGCCAGCAGCCCACCAGGGGGGAACACTGAAGCTTTCTTT
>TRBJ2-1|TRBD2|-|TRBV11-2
CASSLVAGGFREQFF
TGTGCCAGCAGCTTAGTAGCGGGAGGATTCCGGGAGCAGTTCTTC
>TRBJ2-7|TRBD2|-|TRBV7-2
CASSLTSGSIHEQYF
TGTGCCAGCAGCCTGACTAGCGGGAGTATCCACGAGCAGTACTTC
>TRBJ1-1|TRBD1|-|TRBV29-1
CSARDRPPNTEAFF
TGCAGCGCTCGGGACAGGCCTCCGAACACTGAAGCTTTCTTT
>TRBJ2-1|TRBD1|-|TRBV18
CASSPGTGGSYNEQFF
TGTGCCAGCTCACCTGGGACAGGGGGATCCTACAATGAGCAGTTCTTC
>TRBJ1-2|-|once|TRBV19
CASKEGAYGYTF
TGTGCCAGCAAGGAAGGGGCCTATGGCTACACCTTC
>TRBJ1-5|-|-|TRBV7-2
CASSLQKNQPQHF
TGTGCCAGCAGCTTACAAAAAAATCAGCCCCAGCATTTT
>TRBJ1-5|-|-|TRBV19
CASKRDAGSNQPQHF
TGTGCCAGTAAACGAGACGCAGGGAGCAATCAGCCCCAGCATTTT
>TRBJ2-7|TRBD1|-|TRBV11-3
CASSLLRDSSYEQYF
TGTGCCAGCAGCTTGCTTAGGGACAGCTCCTACGAGCAGTACTTC
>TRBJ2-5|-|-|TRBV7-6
CASSLGPETQETQYF
TGTGCCAGCAGCTTAGGGCCAGAAACGCAAGAGACCCAGTACTTC
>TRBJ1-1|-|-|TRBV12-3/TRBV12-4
CASSYYSGGGAFF
TGTGCCAGCAGTTACTACTCGGGGGGGGGAGCTTTCTTT
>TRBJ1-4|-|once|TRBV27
CATWLGGFNEKLFF
TGTGCCACTTGGCTCGGGGGGTTTAATGAAAAACTGTTTTTT
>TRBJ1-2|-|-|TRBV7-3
CASSLTPRAGKDGYTF
TGTGCCAGCAGCTTAACCCCGCGAGCAGGGAAAGATGGCTACACCTTC
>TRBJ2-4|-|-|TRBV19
CASSMGGEYIQYF
TGTGCCAGTAGTATGGGCGGGGAATACATTCAGTACTTC
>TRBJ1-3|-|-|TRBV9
CASSVDEARTGNTIYF
TGTGCCAGCAGCGTAGATGAGGCAAGAACTGGAAACACCATATATTTT
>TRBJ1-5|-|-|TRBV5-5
CASSLDLGQSNQPQHF
TGTGCCAGCAGCTTGGATCTCGGACAAAGCAATCAGCCCCAGCATTTT
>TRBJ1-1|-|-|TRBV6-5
CASNREVNTEAFF
TGTGCCAGCAACAGGGAAGTGAACACTGAAGCTTTCTTT
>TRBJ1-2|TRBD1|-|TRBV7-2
CASSPKAGGYGYTF
TGTGCCAGCAGCCCTAAGGCAGGGGGATATGGCTACACCTTC
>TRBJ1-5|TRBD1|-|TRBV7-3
CASSSNRDRARNQPQHF
TGTGCCAGCAGCTCGAACCGGGACAGGGCTCGCAATCAGCCCCAGCATTTT
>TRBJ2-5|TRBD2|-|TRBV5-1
CASSYYSSGGRETQYF
TGCGCCAGCAGCTACTATTCTAGCGGGGGTAGGGAGACCCAGTACTTC
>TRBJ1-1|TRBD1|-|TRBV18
CASSPTGGVGTEAFF
TGTGCCAGCTCACCGACAGGGGGAGTCGGCACTGAAGCTTTCTTT
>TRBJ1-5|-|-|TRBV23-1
CASSLGRGSNQPQHF
TGCGCCAGCAGTCTTGGACGGGGAAGCAATCAGCCCCAGCATTTT
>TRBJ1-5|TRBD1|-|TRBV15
CATSRSRQGSSNQPQHF
TGTGCCACCAGCAGAAGCAGACAGGGTAGTAGCAATCAGCCCCAGCATTTT
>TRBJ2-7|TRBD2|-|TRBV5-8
CASHPVAGVYYEQYF
TGTGCCAGCCACCCGGTAGCGGGGGTTTACTACGAGCAGTACTTC
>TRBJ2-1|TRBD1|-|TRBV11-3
CASSLGQGAVGSYNEQFF
TGTGCCAGCAGCCTGGGACAGGGGGCTGTAGGTTCCTACAATGAGCAGTTCTTC
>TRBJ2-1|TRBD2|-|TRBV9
CASSVVPGLVYEQFF
TGTGCCAGCAGCGTAGTGCCGGGACTAGTTTATGAGCAGTTCTTC
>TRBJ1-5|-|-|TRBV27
CASRMTGGQPQHF
TGTGCCAGCAGGATGACGGGAGGTCAGCCCCAGCATTTT
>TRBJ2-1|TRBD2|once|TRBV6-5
CASSYSAGGTKEQFF
TGTGCCAGCAGTTACTCGGCGGGAGGAACTAAAGAGCAGTTCTTC
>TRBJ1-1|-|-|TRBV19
CASSIWGRVGTEAFF
TGTGCCAGTAGTATTTGGGGCAGGGTGGGCACTGAAGCTTTCTTT
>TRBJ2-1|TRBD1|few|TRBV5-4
CASSLAGVDRRNEQFF
TGTGCCAGCAGCTTGGCAGGTGTGGACAGGCGAAATGAGCAGTTCTTC
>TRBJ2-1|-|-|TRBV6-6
CASSLGWGPLWFF
TGTGCCAGCAGTTTAGGTTGGGGCCCTTTGTGGTTCTTC
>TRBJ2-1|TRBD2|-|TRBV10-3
CAISWGLANEQFF
TGTGCCATCAGTTGGGGACTAGCCAATGAGCAGTTCTTC
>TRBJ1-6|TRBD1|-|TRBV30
CAWTPNLPGQGSSPLHF
TGTGCCTGGACCCCCAACCTGCCGGGACAGGGGAGCTCACCCCTCCACTTT
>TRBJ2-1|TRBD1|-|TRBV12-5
CASGMTGTGIFF
TGTGCTAGTGGGATGACCGGGACAGGCATCTTCTTC
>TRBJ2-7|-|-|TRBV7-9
CASSIGQPGLASYEQYF
TGTGCCAGCAGCATAGGACAGCCGGGACTGGCATCCTACGAGCAGTACTTC
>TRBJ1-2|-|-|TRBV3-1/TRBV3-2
CASSPGHLYGYTF
TGTGCCAGCAGCCCCGGACATCTCTATGGCTACACCTTC
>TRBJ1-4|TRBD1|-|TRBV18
CASSQGQGDNEKLFF
TGTGCCAGCTCACAAGGACAGGGCGATAATGAAAAACTGTTTTTT
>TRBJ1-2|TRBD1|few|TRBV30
CAWSVWGKLRDRLYGYTF
TGTGCCTGGAGTGTATGGGGCAAGCTCCGGGACAGGCTATATGGCTACACCTTC
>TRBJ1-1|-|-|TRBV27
CASSLSGGTTEAFF
TGTGCCAGCAGTTTATCGGGGGGTACCACTGAAGCTTTCTTT
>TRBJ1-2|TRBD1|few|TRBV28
CASSPGDRGYYGYTF
TGTGCCAGCAGTCCCGGGGACAGGGGGTACTATGGCTACACCTTC
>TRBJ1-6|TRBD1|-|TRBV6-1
CASRPGTGQNSPLHF
TGTGCCAGCAGACCCGGGACAGGGCAAAATTCACCCCTCCACTTT
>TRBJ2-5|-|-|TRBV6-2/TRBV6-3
CASSYTIGTQYF
TGTGCCAGCAGTTATACCATCGGGACCCAGTACTTC
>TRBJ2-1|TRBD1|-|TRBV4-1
CASSPTGAQYNEQFF
TGCGCCAGCAGCCCAACAGGGGCCCAATACAATGAGCAGTTCTTC
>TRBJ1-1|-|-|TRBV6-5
CASPGQSYPGAFF
TGTGCCAGCCCCGGGCAGTCATATCCGGGGGCTTTCTTT
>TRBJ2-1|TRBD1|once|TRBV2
CASNGQGLYNEQFF
TGTGCCAGCAATGGACAGGGGCTCTACAATGAGCAGTTCTTC
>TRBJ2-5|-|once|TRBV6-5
CASSYYNQETQYF
TGTGCCAGCAGTTACTACAACCAAGAGACCCAGTACTTC
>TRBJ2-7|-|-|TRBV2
CSSGPDRTLSGGEQYF
TGTTCCAGCGGCCCGGATAGAACTTTGTCCGGGGGAGAGCAGTACTTC
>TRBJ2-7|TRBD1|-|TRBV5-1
CASSLGGGQGTLEQYF
TGCGCCAGCAGCTTGGGGGGAGGACAGGGGACCCTTGAGCAGTACTTC
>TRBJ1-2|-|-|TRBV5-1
CASSLIPDYGYTF
TGCGCCAGCAGCTTGATTCCAGACTATGGCTACACCTTC
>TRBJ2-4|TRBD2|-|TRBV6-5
CASRKRGAAKNIQYF
TGTGCCAGCCGCAAGCGGGGAGCAGCCAAAAACATTCAGTACTTC
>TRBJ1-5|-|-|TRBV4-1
CASSQDSNQPQHF
TGCGCCAGCAGCCAAGACAGTAATCAGCCCCAGCATTTT